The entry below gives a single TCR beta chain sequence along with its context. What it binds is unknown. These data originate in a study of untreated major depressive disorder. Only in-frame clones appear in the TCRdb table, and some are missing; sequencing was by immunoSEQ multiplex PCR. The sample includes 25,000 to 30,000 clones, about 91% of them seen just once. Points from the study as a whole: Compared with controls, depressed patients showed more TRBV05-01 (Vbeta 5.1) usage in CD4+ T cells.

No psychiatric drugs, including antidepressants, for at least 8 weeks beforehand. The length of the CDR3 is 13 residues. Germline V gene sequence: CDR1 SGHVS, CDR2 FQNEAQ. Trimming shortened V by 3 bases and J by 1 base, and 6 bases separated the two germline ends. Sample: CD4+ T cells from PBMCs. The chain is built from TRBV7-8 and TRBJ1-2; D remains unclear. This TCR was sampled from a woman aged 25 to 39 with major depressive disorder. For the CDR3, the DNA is TGTGCCAGCAGCTTGAGAAGTAACTATGGCTACACCTTC. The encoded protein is CASSLRSNYGYTF.